This is a list of T cell receptor beta chains from one sample in a study of blood T cell repertoires in COVID-19. The data were produced by immunoSEQ multiplex PCR, yet TCRdb's version contains in-frame clones alone and is incomplete. The data show a few hundred thousand clones, 65% to 90% seen once. The specimen sequenced was PBMCs or T cells enriched from blood (not recorded which). These receptors were obtained from a woman in her forties with acute COVID-19. Both conserved end residues are part of each CDR3. The D gene is left open where the match is weak. The size field is filled for only some rows; it gives once, few, many or a size class.

v_call	j_call	d_call	clone_size	cdr3_aa	cdr3_nt
TRBV28	TRBJ2-1	.	.	CASSLTNNEQFF	TGTGCCAGCAGTTTGACAAACAATGAGCAGTTCTTC
TRBV7-9	TRBJ1-1	TRBD1	.	CASSSRDRLQHTEAFF	TGTGCCAGCAGCTCCCGGGACAGGCTGCAACACACTGAAGCTTTCTTT
TRBV7-3	TRBJ2-1	TRBD1	.	CASSLDRARHNEQFF	TGTGCCAGCAGCTTAGACAGGGCGCGACACAATGAGCAGTTCTTC
TRBV11-3	TRBJ2-2	.	.	CASSLLRGAGGELFF	TGTGCCAGCAGCTTACTTCGTGGGGCTGGCGGGGAGCTGTTTTTT
TRBV4-2	TRBJ2-1	.	.	CASSQVWSSSYNEQFF	TGTGCCAGCAGCCAAGTGTGGAGTAGCTCCTACAATGAGCAGTTCTTC
TRBV19	TRBJ2-2	TRBD2	once	CASSKRGTSGRSGELFF	TGTGCCAGTAGTAAGCGAGGGACTAGCGGGAGGTCCGGGGAGCTGTTTTTT
TRBV21-1	TRBJ2-7	.	once	CASSQWTGVSYEQYF	TGTGCCAGCAGCCAATGGACAGGGGTCTCCTACGAGCAGTACTTC
TRBV5-8	TRBJ2-3	TRBD2	.	CASSPGTSGTDTQYF	TGTGCCAGCAGCCCCGGGACTAGCGGCACAGATACGCAGTATTTT
TRBV6-4	TRBJ2-2	TRBD2	.	CARPFAGGNTGELFF	TGTGCCAGGCCTTTCGCGGGGGGGAACACCGGGGAGCTGTTTTTT
TRBV28	TRBJ1-2	.	.	CASSIQGHTIYGYTF	TGTGCCAGCAGTATCCAAGGACATACGATCTATGGCTACACCTTC
TRBV4-1	TRBJ2-7	TRBD1	few	CASSHSEDRGLYEQYF	TGCGCCAGCAGCCATTCCGAGGACAGGGGCTTATACGAGCAGTACTTC
TRBV7-6	TRBJ2-3	TRBD2	.	CASSLEGRLAGADTQYF	TGTGCCAGCAGCTTAGAGGGTCGCCTAGCGGGAGCAGATACGCAGTATTTT
TRBV28	TRBJ1-3	.	.	CASSSGWVGNTIYF	TGTGCCAGCAGTTCGGGGTGGGTTGGAAACACCATATATTTT
TRBV7-9	TRBJ2-1	TRBD2	once	CASSLGLAYNEQFF	TGTGCCAGCAGCTTAGGACTAGCTTACAATGAGCAGTTCTTC
TRBV6-4	TRBJ2-3	TRBD2	.	CASSPTSGSADTQYF	TGTGCCAGCAGTCCGACTAGCGGGAGCGCAGATACGCAGTATTTT
TRBV28	TRBJ2-5	.	.	CATAGLKETQYF	TGTGCCACCGCGGGGTTGAAGGAGACCCAGTACTTC
TRBV7-3	TRBJ2-7	.	.	CASSPLDRPYEQYF	TGTGCCAGCAGCCCCCTGGACAGACCCTACGAGCAGTACTTC
TRBV29-1	TRBJ1-1	.	.	CSVVGVLGGPNTEAFF	TGCAGCGTTGTCGGAGTACTGGGGGGACCGAACACTGAAGCTTTCTTT
TRBV4-2	TRBJ2-3	TRBD2	.	CASSQDLAGEDTQYF	TGTGCCAGCAGCCAAGATCTAGCGGGAGAAGATACGCAGTATTTT
TRBV27	TRBJ1-5	.	.	CASRSAGVGNQPQHF	TGTGCCAGCAGGTCCGCGGGCGTCGGCAATCAGCCCCAGCATTTT
TRBV5-8	TRBJ1-1	.	once	CASSLDGTIPFF	TGTGCCAGCAGCTTGGACGGGACAATTCCTTTCTTT
TRBV9	TRBJ2-1	TRBD2	.	CASSFRTSGRMRDYNEQFF	TGTGCCAGCAGCTTCAGGACTAGCGGGAGAATGAGGGATTACAATGAGCAGTTCTTC
TRBV3-1/TRBV3-2	TRBJ2-2	.	once	CASSPKFLTGELFF	TGTGCCAGCAGCCCTAAGTTCCTAACCGGGGAGCTGTTTTTT
TRBV30	TRBJ1-6	TRBD1	.	CAWSPTTGAGGNSPLHF	TGTGCCTGGAGCCCGACGACCGGAGCAGGGGGAAATTCACCCCTCCACTTT
TRBV21-1	TRBJ2-1	.	.	CASSPTSGRARYNEQFF	TGTGCCAGCAGCCCGACTAGCGGGAGGGCCCGCTACAATGAGCAGTTCTTC
TRBV27	TRBJ2-7	.	.	CASRGADPYEQYF	TGTGCCAGCCGGGGAGCGGATCCCTACGAGCAGTACTTC
TRBV5-4	TRBJ2-2	TRBD2	.	CASSIRLAGGELFF	TGTGCCAGCAGCATAAGACTAGCGGGCGGGGAGCTGTTTTTT
TRBV27	TRBJ2-7	.	.	CASSLSMRGTYEQYF	TGTGCCAGCAGTTTATCTATGAGGGGGACGTACGAGCAGTACTTC
TRBV7-9	TRBJ1-2	TRBD1	.	CASSGTGTGTNGYTF	TGTGCCAGCAGCGGTACCGGGACAGGGACGAATGGCTACACCTTC
TRBV10-3	TRBJ1-3	TRBD1	.	CAVRRGLEENTIYF	TGTGCCGTCCGCAGGGGGCTCGAGGAAAACACCATATATTTT
TRBV28	TRBJ2-4	TRBD2	.	CASSSPSGLVAKNIQYF	TGTGCCAGCAGTTCGCCCTCAGGACTAGTGGCCAAAAACATTCAGTACTTC
TRBV7-2	TRBJ2-3	TRBD1	.	CASSLGPGQGPDTQYF	TGTGCCAGCAGCTTAGGCCCGGGACAGGGGCCAGATACGCAGTATTTT
TRBV13	TRBJ1-2	.	.	CASSLDRGDYGYTF	TGTGCCAGCAGCTTGGACCGGGGTGACTATGGCTACACCTTC
TRBV7-2	TRBJ1-1	.	.	CASSSSPSGTEAFF	TGTGCCAGCAGCTCGAGTCCCTCGGGTACTGAAGCTTTCTTT
TRBV7-9	TRBJ2-7	TRBD2	.	CASSLGLAGERAVEQYF	TGTGCCAGCAGCTTAGGGTTAGCGGGAGAAAGGGCGGTCGAGCAGTACTTC
TRBV6-5	TRBJ2-1	TRBD1	.	CASIRTGGLNEQFF	TGTGCCAGCATCAGGACAGGGGGCCTCAATGAGCAGTTCTTC
TRBV14	TRBJ2-3	.	.	CASSLGLHLTDTQYF	TGTGCCAGCAGCCTGGGACTGCACCTCACAGATACGCAGTATTTT
TRBV28	TRBJ1-2	.	.	CASRYLTGFNNYGYTF	TGTGCCAGCAGGTACCTTACAGGGTTTAATAACTATGGCTACACCTTC